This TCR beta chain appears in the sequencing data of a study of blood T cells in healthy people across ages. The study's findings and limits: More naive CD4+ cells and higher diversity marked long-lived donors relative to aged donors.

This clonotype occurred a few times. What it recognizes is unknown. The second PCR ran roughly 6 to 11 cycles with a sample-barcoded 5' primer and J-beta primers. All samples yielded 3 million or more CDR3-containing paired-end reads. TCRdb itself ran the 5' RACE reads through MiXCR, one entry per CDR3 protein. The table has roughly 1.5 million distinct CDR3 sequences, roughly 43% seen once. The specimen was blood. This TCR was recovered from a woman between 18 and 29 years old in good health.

CDR3 loop: CASSATLGAEGNYGYTF. The CDR3 DNA reads as TGTGCCAGCAGTGCTACGCTAGGGGCCGAGGGGAACTATGGCTACACCTTC. The V call is TRBV28, the J call TRBJ1-2; D is perhaps TRBD1 (5 bases). This CDR3 region has 17 residues. Per germline, CDR1 MDHEN and CDR2 SYDVKM. Trimming removed 5 bases from V and 2 bases from J, with 21 bases in between.